This TCR beta chain emerged from a study of blood T cell repertoires in COVID-19. Study overall: There were acute and convalescent COVID-19 samples, and they came from the United States, Italy and Spain.

This CDR3 region has 15 residues. Trimming removed 1 base from V and 9 bases from J, with 14 bases in between. Germline assignment: CDR1 SGHNT and CDR2 YYREEE (reference sequence). Some clones are missing from TCRdb's copy, which holds only in-frame ones; the method was immunoSEQ multiplex PCR. The sample has some 170,000 clones; roughly 82% are singletons. The sample holds one count of this clone. Those who participated ranged in age from roughly 18 to 89 years and resided in 20 to 30 US areas. Cohort assignment relied on participant-reported clinical history. Symptom resolution, clearance, or two negative PCRs marked the recovered donors of Cohort 3.

The sequenced sample was PBMCs or T cells enriched from blood (not recorded which). J is TRBJ1-6 and V is TRBV5-4, with D hard to call. This sequence was found in a man in his fifties who had recovered from COVID-19. The CDR3 coding sequence is TGTGCCAGCAGCTTGTCCAGACAAGTACCTTCACCCCTCCACTTT. Its translation: CASSLSRQVPSPLHF.